This T cell receptor (beta chain) originates from a study of blood T cell repertoires in COVID-19. Background on the study: Spain, Italy and the United States supplied samples that represented acute and convalescent COVID-19. PBMCs, B-cell-depleted T cells, or T cells were the source of the cDNA or gDNA that made up the material.

The V segment lost 4 bases and the J segment 2 bases; nucleotides outside the gene matches: 3. Germline CDR1 MGHDK, CDR2 SYGVNS. This CDR3 has 15 residues. Original processing methods: Amplification with reference gene primers provided the estimates of nucleated cell counts. Sequencing was performed with immunoSEQ multiplex PCR; in TCRdb, only in-frame clones are kept and a portion is missing. From that table come the V and J calls and clone size; the DNA was used to work out D and trimming. Among some 68,000 clones listed, about 86% were seen once. This chain links TRBV25-1 with TRBJ1-4, with 8 bases fitting TRBD1. This sequence was found in a man aged 50 to 59 with active COVID-19. The sequenced sample consisted of peripheral blood. CDR3 in amino acids: CASSGTGITNEKLFF. The CDR3 coding sequence is TGTGCCAGCAGTGGGACAGGGATCACTAATGAAAAACTGTTTTTT.